This entry lists 29 T cell receptor beta chains sequenced from one sample in a study of T-cell reconstitution after alpha-beta-depleted transplantation in children. Unique molecular identifiers featured in how the TCRbeta library was prepared. MiXCR, applied by TCRdb to the PCR reads, yields one record per CDR3 protein. Altogether roughly 250,000 distinct CDR3 sequences are present, 8.2% being singletons, with the ten largest covering less than 8%. The specimen was PBMCs, mostly from graft donor cells, collected 180 days after TCRalphabeta/CD19-depleted stem cell transplant. These receptor sequences come from a male patient younger than 18 who had a stem cell transplant for acute lymphoblastic leukemia, so the T cells may come from the graft donor.

This clonotype was seen many times. The chain couples TRBV24-1 to TRBJ2-2; D may be TRBD1 or TRBD2 (6 bases each). CDR3 size: 17 residues. Per the germline V gene, CDR1 is KGHDR and CDR2 is SFDVKD. The V end lost 2 bases, the J end lost 6 bases, and 18 bases lay between the germline ends. In nucleotides, the CDR3 is TGTGCCACCAGTGATTCTCCCGGCGGGACACTACCCGGGGAGCTGTTTTTT. Its protein is CATSDSPGGTLPGELFF.

This clonotype has at least ten counts. This sequence joins TRBV4-3 and TRBJ1-1; D gene uncertain. This CDR3 contains 14 residues. CDR1 is LGHNA, CDR2 YSLEER, per germline. Trimming pared 3 bases from V and 4 bases from J, leaving 12 bases between. DNA of the CDR3: TGCGCCAGCAGCCATTCTATCAGGAGCACTGAAGCTTTCTTT. Translation: CASSHSIRSTEAFF.

Many counts were recorded for this clonotype. The chain recombines TRBV6-5 with TRBJ2-6; D is tentatively TRBD1 or TRBD2 (5 bases each). CDR1 MNHEY and CDR2 SVGAGI come from the germline V gene. The CDR3 is 17 residues long. V shed 3 bases and J shed 0 bases, with 12 bases lying between them. CDR3 in amino acids: CASSYEGPSSGANVLTF. For the CDR3, the DNA is TGTGCCAGCAGTTATGAGGGGCCTAGCTCTGGGGCCAACGTCCTGACTTTC.

In its sample, this clonotype was seen many times. V is TRBV20-1 and J is TRBJ2-5, with 11 positions matching TRBD1. Germline trimming cut 2 bases from V and 6 bases from J; bases unmatched to any gene: 5. The length of the CDR3 is 14 residues. The germline V gene encodes CDR1 DFQATT and CDR2 SNEGSKA (reference sequence). CDR3 sequence: CSARRPDRGQTQYF. The CDR3 coding sequence is TGCAGTGCTAGACGCCCGGACAGGGGGCAGACCCAGTACTTC.

This clonotype was seen many times. The V call is TRBV6-5, the J call TRBJ1-2; a weak D match, TRBD1 (6 bases). V lost 6 bases to trimming and J lost 5 bases, with 13 bases between them. CDR3 size: 13 residues. CDR1 and CDR2 from the germline V gene are MNHEY and SVGAGI. The CDR3 region is CASSRAGEYGYTF. The DNA of the CDR3 is TGTGCCAGCAGCCGTGCAGGGGAATATGGCTACACCTTC.

V and J are TRBV2 and TRBJ2-4, with D tentatively TRBD1 or TRBD2 (6 bases each). This CDR3 is built from 15 residues. The germline V gene encodes CDR1 SNHLY and CDR2 FYNNEI. V shed 3 bases and J shed 1 base, with 10 bases lying between them. The CDR3 coding sequence is TGTGCCAGCAGTGATGGAGGGGGGGCCAAAAACATTCAGTACTTC. It translates to CASSDGGGAKNIQYF.

This clonotype was recorded at least ten times. The rearrangement links TRBV7-9 to TRBJ2-3, with TRBD2 matching 7 bases. Germline CDR1 reads SEHNR; CDR2 reads FQNEAQ (reference sequence). The CDR3 contains 13 residues. After removal of 5 bases from V and 5 bases from J, the junction contained 4 bases not matched to a gene. CDR3: CASSDGGIDTQYF. CDR3 DNA sequence: TGTGCCAGCAGCGACGGGGGGATAGATACGCAGTATTTT.

This clonotype was seen at least ten times. The chain combines TRBV5-6 with TRBJ2-7; maybe TRBD1 (5 bases). The CDR3 runs to 12 residues. Germline assignment: CDR1 SGHDT and CDR2 YYEEEE. Trimming stripped 3 bases from V and 3 bases from J, with 7 bases between. In DNA, the CDR3 is TGTGCCAGCAGCTCAGGGCTCTACGAGCAGTACTTC. Its protein product is CASSSGLYEQYF.

With regard to this clonotype: A much larger clone differs from this one at a single base, so this may be a read error. The chain joins TRBV12-3 or TRBV12-4 to TRBJ2-4; 9 positions agree with TRBD2. The CDR3 covers 15 residues. Losses at the gene ends were 1 base for V and 3 bases for J; bases not matched to a gene: 1. The CDR3 bases are TGTGCCAGCAGTTTAGTAGCGGGAGTCAAAAACATTCAGTACTTC. Translation: CASSLVAGVKNIQYF.

In its sample, this clonotype was seen many times. The V call is TRBV27, the J call TRBJ1-6; 8 bases line up with TRBD1. Trimming removed 5 bases from V and 7 bases from J; junction bases left unmatched: 16. The CDR3 covers 18 residues. Germline CDR1 and CDR2: MNHEY and SMNVEV (reference sequence). CDR3 region: CASSGRGWPTGDNSPLHF. The DNA of the CDR3 is TGTGCCAGCAGTGGGAGAGGGTGGCCGACAGGGGACAATTCACCCCTCCACTTT.

Many counts were recorded for this clonotype. This chain joins TRBV20-1 and TRBJ2-5; 7 nucleotides match TRBD1. Unmatched junction bases numbered 4, after V lost 8 bases and J lost 1 base. Germline V gene sequence: CDR1 DFQATT, CDR2 SNEGSKA (reference sequence). The CDR3 totals 12 residues. In DNA form, the CDR3 reads TGCAGTTTAGACAGGGTCCAAGAGACCCAGTACTTC. Its protein is CSLDRVQETQYF.

This clonotype was detected ten times or more. The CDR3 DNA sequence: TGCAGCGTAGCGCGGGACAGGGCCCAATTTGGTGGCTACACCTTC. It specifies CSVARDRAQFGGYTF. This chain uses TRBV29-1 with TRBJ1-2; 9 bases agree with TRBD1. CDR1 and CDR2 from the germline V gene are SQVTM and ANQGSEA. This CDR3 spans 15 amino acids. Trimming at V came to 6 bases and at J to 7 bases, leaving 15 bases not matched to a gene.

This clonotype came up a few times. This chain joins TRBV28 and TRBJ1-3; D is perhaps TRBD1 (5 bases). Trimming removed 6 bases from V and 0 bases from J, with 12 bases in between. This CDR3 spans 15 amino acids. Germline loops: CDR1 MDHEN, CDR2 SYDVKM. The CDR3 sequence is CASRPQASSGNTIYF. The DNA of the CDR3 is TGTGCCAGCAGACCACAGGCGAGCTCTGGAAACACCATATATTTT. Filled out from reference TRBV28 and TRBJ1-3, the complete variable domain reads DVKVTQSSRYLVKRTGEKVFLECVQDMDHENMFWYRQDPGLGLRLIYFSYDVKMKEKGDIPEGYSVSREKKERFSLILESASTNQTSMYLCASRPQASSGNTIYFGEGSWLTVV.

This clonotype has at least ten counts. This sequence joins TRBV7-2 and TRBJ2-7; no firm D call. Germline V lookup: CDR1 SGHTA, CDR2 FQGNSA. V was shortened by 5 bases and J by 0 bases, with 5 bases between the two germline ends. CDR3 length equals 12 residues. CDR3 in amino acids: CASSPSSYEQYF. In DNA, the CDR3 is TGTGCCAGCAGCCCAAGCTCCTACGAGCAGTACTTC. The variable domain in full, completed from reference TRBV7-2 and TRBJ2-7, reads GAGVSQSPSNKVTEKGKDVELRCDPISGHTALYWYRQSLGQGLEFLIYFQGNSAPDKSGLPSDRFSAERTGGSVSTLTIQRTQQEDSAVYLCASSPSSYEQYFGPGTRLTVT.

This clonotype has at least ten counts. The V call is TRBV20-1, the J call TRBJ2-7; D remains unclear. CDR1 is DFQATT and CDR2 is SNEGSKA in the germline V gene (reference sequence). This CDR3 is built from 14 residues. Trimming removed 0 bases at V and 3 bases at J, with 12 bases between. The CDR3 protein is CSARDIPSNYEQYF. CDR3 DNA sequence: TGCAGTGCTAGAGATATTCCGTCAAACTACGAGCAGTACTTC.

This clonotype was recorded many times. This chain connects TRBV20-1 to TRBJ2-7, with D possibly matching TRBD1 (5 bases). CDR3 size: 14 residues. Deletions cut 5 bases from V and 7 bases from J, with 21 bases between. Looked up from germline, CDR1 is DFQATT and CDR2 is SNEGSKA (reference sequence). The CDR3 coding sequence is TGCAGTGCTTCTACACAGGTACCCCGATGGGAGCAGTACTTC. The encoded protein is CSASTQVPRWEQYF.

This clonotype showed up many times. This chain connects TRBV3-1 to TRBJ1-5; D gene ambiguous. CDR3 size: 17 residues. V was pared by 1 base and J by 1 base, with 14 bases between. Germline V gene data show CDR1 as LGHDT and CDR2 as YNNKEL (reference sequence). The CDR3 coding sequence is TGTGCCAGCAGCCAAGGACGGTTTGACGGGAGCAATCAGCCCCAGCATTTT. Translation: CASSQGRFDGSNQPQHF.

This clonotype was recorded many times. The genes are TRBV27 and TRBJ2-3, with 8 positions matching TRBD2. This CDR3 has 18 residues. Germline assignment: CDR1 MNHEY and CDR2 SMNVEV (reference sequence). Losses at the gene ends were 5 bases for V and 0 bases for J; bases not matched to a gene: 13. Here the CDR3 reads CASSPRSLAGGSTDTQYF. In DNA, the CDR3 is TGTGCCAGCAGTCCCCGGTCCCTGGCGGGAGGCAGCACAGATACGCAGTATTTT.

This clonotype showed up just once. Being one base from a much bigger clone, this may be a read error. The V gene is TRBV6-2 or TRBV6-3, the J gene TRBJ2-1; no firm D call. This CDR3 contains 13 residues. Germline V gives CDR1 MNHEY, CDR2 SVGEGT. CDR3 amino acids: CACSVLGYNEQFF. CDR3 bases: TGTGCCTGCAGTGTTTTGGGTTACAATGAGCAGTTCTTC.

Ten or more counts support this clonotype. The rearrangement uses TRBV5-1 and TRBJ2-1; perhaps TRBD2 as D (6 bases). This CDR3 comprises 12 residues. Per the germline V gene, CDR1 is SGHRS and CDR2 is YFSETQ. Trimming left V 3 bases short and J 14 bases short, with 15 bases between. CDR3 region: CASSSSLGGEFF. For the CDR3, the DNA is TGCGCCAGCAGCTCAAGTCTGGGGGGTGAGTTCTTC.

This clonotype appeared many times. The chain carries TRBV6-6 and TRBJ1-5; the match to TRBD1 covers 7 bases. J lost 8 bases, V lost 6 bases, and 7 bases had no gene match. The CDR3 length is 13 residues. Germline CDR1 is MNHNY and CDR2 is SVGAGI (reference sequence). CDR3 sequence (DNA): TGTGCCAGCAGCCGCGACAGGGATGAGCCCCAGCATTTT. It is translated as CASSRDRDEPQHF.

This clonotype appeared many times. The chain links TRBV29-1 to TRBJ2-1; D is undetermined. The V and J ends lost 4 bases and 4 bases respectively, with 8 bases between them. The CDR3 loop spans 12 amino acids. Germline CDR1 and CDR2: SQVTM and ANQGSEA. DNA of the CDR3: TGCAGCGTTGCCCTAGGGTACAATGAGCAGTTCTTC. This encodes CSVALGYNEQFF.

This clonotype was seen many times. This rearrangement joins TRBV12-3 or TRBV12-4 to TRBJ2-5, with 7 nucleotides matching TRBD2. The J segment lost 3 bases and the V segment lost 1 base, leaving 8 bases of the junction unmatched. CDR3 length: 16 residues. The CDR3 loop reads CASSLDGGSGEETQYF. Here the CDR3 DNA reads TGTGCCAGCAGTTTAGACGGCGGGAGTGGTGAAGAGACCCAGTACTTC.

The table lists this clonotype with many counts. The chain recombines TRBV12-3 or TRBV12-4 with TRBJ1-1; the match to TRBD1 covers 12 bases. Unmatched junction bases numbered 7, after V lost 7 bases and J lost 10 bases. The CDR3 consists of 13 residues. CDR3 in DNA: TGTGCCAGCACCCGGGACAGGGGGCGGAGAGCTTTCTTT. Translating gives CASTRDRGRRAFF.

The table lists this clonotype with many counts. The chain recombines TRBV10-3 with TRBJ2-7; tentatively, D is TRBD2 (6 bases). Between the trimmed V and J ends, which lost 6 bases and 0 bases, there was a span of 18 bases. In germline, CDR1 is ENHRY, CDR2 SYGVKD. The CDR3 is made up of 16 amino acids. The chain's CDR3 is CAIRSFGGVSSYEQYF. CDR3 nucleotides: TGTGCCATCAGATCCTTTGGCGGGGTAAGCTCCTACGAGCAGTACTTC.

Ten or more counts support this clonotype. The CDR3 nucleotides read TGCGCCAGCAGCTCGATCGACAGGGAGGCCGGGGAGCTGTTTTTT. This sequence encodes CASSSIDREAGELFF. The chain couples TRBV5-1 to TRBJ2-2, with a weak D call TRBD1 (7 bases). Germline V lookup: CDR1 SGHRS, CDR2 YFSETQ. The V end lost 3 bases, the J end lost 6 bases, and 15 bases lay between the germline ends. The CDR3 is 15 residues long.

Concerning this clonotype itself: A much more abundant neighbour one base away suggests this may be a read error. As DNA, the CDR3 is TGTGCCAGCAGCTTGGTGGCAGCGGCGGCCTACGAGCAGTACTTC. It specifies CASSLVAAAAYEQYF. The V and J genes are TRBV5-6 and TRBJ2-7, with D tentatively TRBD2 (5 bases). CDR1 is SGHDT and CDR2 is YYEEEE in the germline V gene. This CDR3 contains 15 residues. V lost 0 bases and J lost 2, with 12 bases in between.

This clonotype has a count of ten or more. The chain has TRBV3-1 and TRBJ1-2; 8 bases fit TRBD1. CDR3 length equals 16 residues. Per the germline V gene, CDR1 is LGHDT and CDR2 is YNNKEL (reference sequence). The J segment lost 2 bases and the V segment lost 3 bases, leaving 8 bases of the junction unmatched. The DNA of the CDR3 is TGTGCCAGCAGCCAGGGACAGGTGGTGTCCAACTATGGCTACACCTTC. Protein sequence: CASSQGQVVSNYGYTF.

This clonotype was seen at least ten times. This chain joins TRBV14 and TRBJ1-2, with D maybe TRBD1 (5 bases). The germline V and J ends were trimmed by 5 bases and 5 bases, with 12 bases remaining between them. Germline V gives CDR1 SGHDN, CDR2 FVKESK. This CDR3 has 13 residues. CDR3 protein: CASSYRGRYGYTF. CDR3 nucleotides: TGTGCCAGCAGCTACCGGGGGAGGTATGGCTACACCTTC.